The 8 T cell receptor beta chains given below trace back to one sample, sequenced in a study of T-cell reconstitution after alpha-beta-depleted transplantation in children. Preparation of the TCRbeta library involved a method that used unique molecular identifiers. TCRdb re-derived calls from the PCR reads in MiXCR, one entry per CDR3 protein. Of around 370,000 distinct CDR3 sequences in the sample, 9% to 12% were seen once. Sample: PBMCs from the stem cell graft donor, taken from the stem cell graft. Receptors were obtained from a human donor who donated a stem cell graft to a child with acute lymphoblastic leukemia.

There are many counts of this clonotype. V gene TRBV7-9 combines with J gene TRBJ2-1; 9 nucleotides line up with TRBD1. CDR3 length: 14 amino acids. After removal of 6 bases from V and 7 bases from J, the junction contained 7 bases not matched to a gene. Germline V gives CDR1 SEHNR, CDR2 FQNEAQ (reference sequence). CDR3 protein: CASRHRGPRNEQFF. The CDR3 nucleotides read TGTGCCAGCAGGCACAGGGGGCCGCGAAATGAGCAGTTCTTC. The full variable domain, in which reference TRBV7-9 and TRBJ2-1 provide the parts outside the CDR3, is DTGVSQNPRHKITKRGQNVTFRCDPISEHNRLYWYRQTLGQGPEFLTYFQNEAQLEKSRLLSDRFSAERPKGSFSTLEIQRTEQGDSAMYLCASRHRGPRNEQFFGPGTRLTVL.

This clonotype was counted ten times or more. The genes are TRBV7-9 and TRBJ2-7; D not resolved. Germline lookup yields CDR1 SEHNR and CDR2 FQNEAQ (reference sequence). This CDR3 has 12 residues. Trimming pared 5 bases from V and 3 bases from J, leaving 8 bases between. CDR3 sequence reads: CASSHPNYEQYF. The CDR3, as DNA: TGTGCCAGCAGCCACCCGAACTACGAGCAGTACTTC.

This clonotype occurred once. Germline is not matched at one junction end, which may reflect a read error. The genes are TRBV12-3 or TRBV12-4 and TRBJ2-5; D remains ambiguous. The CDR3 totals 11 residues. The CDR3 DNA reads TGTGTCAGCAAACGGACGGAGACCCAGTACTTC. Residues: CVSKRTETQYF.

The genes are TRBV3-1 and TRBJ2-1; D not certain. The CDR3 length is 12 residues. Germline CDR1 reads LGHDT; CDR2 reads YNNKEL (reference sequence). The V end lost 4 bases, the J end lost 8 bases, and 9 bases lay between the germline ends. The CDR3, as DNA: TGTGCCAGCAGCCTCTTACGGGATGAGCAGTTCTTC. Amino acids: CASSLLRDEQFF.

Of note for this clonotype: A much larger clone is a single base away; this may be a read error. This rearrangement joins TRBV6-5 to TRBJ1-4, with no clear D. In germline, CDR1 is MNHEY, CDR2 SVGAGI. Trimming pared 2 bases from V and 2 bases from J, leaving 9 bases between. The CDR3 consists of 15 residues. The CDR3 is CASSYETWTNEKLFF. CDR3 nucleotides: TGTGCCAGCAGTTACGAAACATGGACTAATGAAAAACTGTTTTTT.

This clonotype was observed a few times. Its ends do not fully match the called genes, so a read error is possible. The chain carries TRBV20-1 and TRBJ2-7, with 9 positions matching TRBD2. The germline gives CDR1 DFQATT, CDR2 SNEGSKA (reference sequence). This CDR3 region has 16 residues. CDR3 region: CCARDRRPSGTYEQYF. In DNA, the CDR3 is TGCTGTGCTAGAGATCGGCGGCCTAGCGGGACGTACGAGCAGTACTTC.

This clonotype showed up just a few times. The rearrangement joins TRBV11-3 to TRBJ2-1; TRBD2 matches at 8 bases. With 5 bases clipped from V and 6 bases from J, the junction kept 6 bases outside the gene matches. The CDR3 has 14 amino acids. Per the germline V gene, CDR1 is SGHNT and CDR2 is YENEEA. The CDR3 region has the DNA TGTGCCAGCAGCGTAGCGGGGATCTCCAATGAGCAGTTCTTC. This encodes CASSVAGISNEQFF.

The chain couples TRBV7-2 to TRBJ2-3; 7 positions match TRBD2. The CDR3 extends over 14 amino acids. Trimming took 6 bases from V and 2 from J; bases not matched to a gene: 5. Germline CDR1 is SGHTA and CDR2 is FQGNSA. DNA of the CDR3: TGTGCCAGCAGACCGACTAGCACCACAGATACGCAGTATTTT. Translation: CASRPTSTTDTQYF.